The 3 T cell receptor beta chains below come from one sample, sequenced in a study of T cells in Graves' hyperthyroidism and ophthalmopathy. TCR beta CDR3 regions were amplified from RNA. A set of HTBI primers served as the primers for a first-round RT-PCR of the TCR CDR3. MiXCR, run by TCRdb on the multiplex PCR reads, gives a single entry per CDR3 protein. The sample holds approximately 480,000 distinct CDR3 sequences, about 20% seen once. The sequenced sample consisted of blood. All receptors come from a man between 18 and 35 years old with Graves' hyperthyroidism.

This clonotype occurred many times. The chain carries TRBV2 and TRBJ2-7; D is perhaps TRBD1 or TRBD2 (5 bases each). Trimming shortened V by 4 bases and J by 0 bases, and 25 bases separated the two germline ends. Germline V gene data show CDR1 as SNHLY and CDR2 as FYNNEI. The CDR3 contains 19 residues. This CDR3 reads CASSVSGPLGVGTSYEQYF. DNA of the CDR3: TGTGCCAGCAGTGTAAGTGGCCCCCTTGGTGTGGGGACCTCCTACGAGCAGTACTTC. The entire variable domain, with the rest obtained from reference TRBV2 and TRBJ2-7, is as follows: EPEVTQTPSHQVTQMGQEVILRCVPISNHLYFYWYRQILGQKVEFLVSFYNNEISEKSEIFDDQFSVERPDGSNFTLKIRSTKLEDSAMYFCASSVSGPLGVGTSYEQYFGPGTRLTVT.

This clonotype was recorded many times. The chain joins TRBV5-5 to TRBJ2-7; TRBD1 or TRBD2 may be the D gene (5 bases each). V dropped 4 bases and J dropped 3 bases, with 17 bases sitting between them. The CDR3 contains 15 residues. From germline, CDR1 is SGHKS and CDR2 YYEKEE (reference sequence). The CDR3 protein is CASSPGLFRHYEQYF. The CDR3 coding sequence is TGTGCCAGCAGCCCGGGGCTTTTCCGTCACTACGAGCAGTACTTC.

This clonotype was counted ten times or more. The chain couples TRBV7-8 to TRBJ2-7; D gene ambiguous. CDR1 SGHVS and CDR2 FQNEAQ come from the germline V gene. There are 12 residues in the CDR3. The germline V and J ends were trimmed by 5 bases and 5 bases, with 10 bases remaining between them. CDR3 amino acids: CASSLIGDEQYF. In nucleotides, the CDR3 is TGTGCCAGCAGCCTGATTGGAGACGAGCAGTACTTC. The variable domain in full, completed from reference TRBV7-8 and TRBJ2-7, reads GAGVSQSPRYKVAKRGQDVALRCDPISGHVSLFWYQQALGQGPEFLTYFQNEAQLDKSGLPSDRFFAERPEGSVSTLKIQRTQQEDSAVYLCASSLIGDEQYFGPGTRLTVT.